This TCR beta chain comes out of a study of tumor and adjacent non-tumor tissue in lung cancer. Trimming shortened V by 7 bases and J by 3 bases, and 13 bases separated the two germline ends. Germline-derived CDR1 and CDR2 are MNHEY and SVGEGT. This CDR3 is 14 amino acids long. A modified ARM-PCR protocol with three rounds of nested PCR amplified TCRbeta. TCRdb passed the multiplex PCR reads through MiXCR, listing each CDR3 protein once. The sample records tens of thousands of distinct CDR3 sequences, 74% being singletons. RNA was extracted from bulk tissue without any cell sorting. More than 3 cm separated this lung sample from the edge of the tumor. Concerning this clonotype itself: A much more abundant neighbour one base away suggests this may be a read error. No conserved phenylalanine or tryptophan ends this CDR3, so it is likely a read error.

This chain uses TRBV6-2 or TRBV6-3 with TRBJ1-5; no definite D call. This TCR was recovered from a woman in her sixties with non-small cell lung cancer. Sequencing was performed on distant non-tumor lung tissue. CDR3 sequence reads: CASTTGNNNQPQHS. The CDR3 region has the DNA TGTGCCAGCACCACCGGAAATAACAATCAGCCCCAGCATTCT.